This TCR beta chain emerged from a study of T cell repertoires in cytomegalovirus infection. Looking at the study overall: Evidence of both CMV infection and a matching HLA type came from public TCR beta signatures.

As regards this clonotype: The target antigen is unknown.

TCRdb re-called the reads through MiXCR, storing one row per CDR3 protein. The sample lists 700,000 to 950,000 distinct CDR3 sequences; around a third were seen once. The CDR3 is 11 amino acids. V lost 3 bases and J 7 bases, leaving 7 bases between the germline ends. This material consisted of cultured CD8+ T cells from PBMCs, taken from culture after CMV antigen stimulation. J is TRBJ2-7 and V is TRBV12-3 or TRBV12-4, with no clear D. The receptor was derived from a human donor in good health (CMV status not recorded). Some clones in this sample may be carry-over from other donors' samples. The CDR3 loop is CASSLAPEQYF. CDR3 sequence (DNA): TGTGCCAGCAGTTTGGCGCCTGAGCAGTACTTC.